The 8 T cell receptor beta chains below come from one sample, sequenced in a study of CD4+ T cells in melanoma. Profiling relied on immunoSEQ multiplex PCR, and the TCRdb table lists in-frame clones only, not all of them. This table holds 52,000 or so clones, about 72% found once. Sequenced material: tumor tissue. Receptors were obtained from a human donor with melanoma.

In this sample, this clone turned up a few times. The J gene is TRBJ2-7, the V gene TRBV2, with D perhaps assigned TRBD1 or TRBD2 (5 bases each). The CDR3 covers 11 residues. The V gene lost 9 bases and the J gene lost 4 bases, with 10 bases spanning the gap. Germline CDR1 reads SNHLY; CDR2 reads FYNNEI. CDR3 sequence reads: CASGGRYEQYF. The CDR3 DNA sequence: TGTGCCAGTGGGGGTCGTTACGAGCAGTACTTC.

The chain couples TRBV9 to TRBJ2-3, with 10 bases lining up with TRBD2. CDR1 and CDR2 (germline): SGDLS, YYNGEE. The V segment lost 3 bases and the J segment 3 bases; nucleotides outside the gene matches: 7. CDR3 size: 16 residues. The CDR3 spells CASSAHSGGLTDTQYF. The CDR3 DNA is TGTGCCAGCAGCGCCCATAGCGGGGGGTTGACAGATACGCAGTATTTT.

This clone was observed a single time. This chain connects TRBV30 to TRBJ2-7; D remains unclear. From germline, CDR1 is GTSNPN and CDR2 SVGIG (reference sequence). V gave up 3 bases and J gave up 3 bases, with 9 bases separating them. The CDR3 is 12 residues long. The CDR3 DNA is TGTGCCTGGAGAGTGCGTGGCTACGAGCAGTACTTC. It translates to CAWRVRGYEQYF.

The rearrangement uses TRBV6-5 and TRBJ2-3, with TRBD2 identical over 11 bases. After removal of 9 bases from V and 4 bases from J, the junction contained 9 bases not matched to a gene. The CDR3 totals 15 residues. Germline V gene lookup returns CDR1 MNHEY and CDR2 SVGAGI. The CDR3 bases are TGTGCCAGTGACGTAGCGGGGGGGCTGGCAGATACGCAGTATTTT. It codes for CASDVAGGLADTQYF.

The chain joins TRBV7-3 to TRBJ1-2, with D hard to call. The CDR3 spans 13 residues. Trimming took 1 base from V and 8 from J, leaving 11 bases between them. The germline CDR1 and CDR2 sequences are SGHTA and FQGTGA. CDR3 sequence (DNA): TGTGCCAGCAGCTTAATGGGTTCGGAAGGCTACACCTTC. It specifies CASSLMGSEGYTF. Together with reference TRBV7-3 and TRBJ1-2, the CDR3 gives the full variable domain: GAGVSQTPSNKVTEKGKYVELRCDPISGHTALYWYRQSLGQGPEFLIYFQGTGAADDSGLPNDRFFAVRPEGSVSTLKIQRTERGDSAVYLCASSLMGSEGYTFGSGTRLTVV.

The chain joins TRBV7-3 to TRBJ2-7; 11 nucleotides align to TRBD2. Germline CDR1 reads SGHTA; CDR2 reads FQGTGA. This CDR3 comprises 13 residues. After removal of 9 bases from V and 2 bases from J, the junction contained 3 bases not matched to a gene. The CDR3 loop reads CARLTSGAYEQYF. The CDR3 bases are TGTGCCAGGCTGACTAGCGGGGCCTACGAGCAGTACTTC.

The CDR3 DNA is TGTGCCACTGGAAACAATCAGCCCCAGCATTTT. Its protein is CATGNNQPQHF. This chain uses TRBV19 with TRBJ1-5; no firm D call. The CDR3 runs 11 residues. From germline, CDR1 is LNHDA and CDR2 SQIVND (reference sequence). V dropped 10 bases and J dropped 3 bases, with 7 bases sitting between them.

The V call is TRBV5-5, the J call TRBJ2-4; TRBD2 might be the D (6 bases). The CDR3 sequence is 16 residues long. Germline lookup yields CDR1 SGHKS and CDR2 YYEKEE (reference sequence). The V end lost 5 bases, the J end lost 6 bases, and 21 bases lay between the germline ends. CDR3 nucleotide sequence: TGTGCCAGCAGGTGGGAGGTAATGGCAGGGCTAAACATTCAGTACTTC. It codes for CASRWEVMAGLNIQYF.